This T cell receptor beta chain was captured in a study of blood T cell repertoires in COVID-19 (dated by TCRdb to about 2020). Some background on the complete study: Collaborator samples came from the United States, Italy and Spain and covered acute and convalescent phases of COVID-19. The material from the prospective study consisted of cDNA or gDNA derived from T cells, B-cell-depleted T cells, or PBMCs. Deeply sampled blood TCRbeta repertoires from subjects exposed to, actively infected with, or recovered from COVID-19 were included in the dataset. The repertoires were released in a freely available public database intended as a resource for research on the immune response to SARS-CoV-2. Samples were obtained from the ongoing ImmuneRACE study (first 160 participants) and from 1,000 to 1,500 subjects provided by 6 global collaborators. Sample metadata almost always included a de-identified subject ID, COVID-19 status, age in years and sex. HLA class I and class II types, where available, came from metadata supplied by the sample provider rather than from assay-based typing. Points the paper makes about the study in general: The quantity of clinical and demographic metadata differed by source and by participant and was supplied without curation.

Worth noting for this clone: What antigen it recognizes has not been identified. Base-call qualities are not available, and no considerably larger clone is one nucleotide away.

TCRbeta CDR3 regions were amplified from genomic DNA using the immunoSEQ Assay, a bias-controlled multiplex PCR. Per the authors' processing: The number of nucleated cells in each sample was estimated by amplification of reference gene primers within the assay. To quantify the absolute abundance of each unique TCRbeta CDR3 rearrangement, sequence reads were collapsed and filtered. For each sample, productive Simpson clonality was calculated as the square root of Simpson's diversity index across productive rearrangements. TCRdb stores this immuneACCESS table with in-frame sequences only. Part of the clones is absent; in the studies checked, under half of the shortfall reflects unresolved V genes, and no reason is known for the rest. Clone size and the V and J calls come from that table; the DNA yielded D and trimming. For this sample the table gives around 330,000 clones, of which around 90% were detected only once. The leading ten clones occupy roughly 5% of the sample.

V lost 1 base and J lost 3 bases, and the count of bases not matched to a germline gene is 8. CDR1 SEHNR and CDR2 FQNEAQ were looked up in the germline V gene (reference sequence). The CDR3 runs 16 amino acids, cysteine and phenylalanine included. Left in the record is the CDR3 DNA by itself, 48 bases read in frame from the first base. Participants in the prospective study were aged roughly 18 to 100 years, lived in 24 United States geographic areas, and enrolled through a virtual design. Cohort assignment in the prospective study relied on participant-reported clinical history from a screening survey and a study questionnaire. For ImmuneRACE Cohort 3, a participant was defined as recovered based on two consecutive negative NP/OP PCR tests, clearance by a healthcare professional, or resolution of symptoms. Mobile phlebotomists in the prospective study collected whole blood, serum and a nasopharyngeal or oropharyngeal swab from every participant. Participants in the prospective study had the option to provide additional blood draws and questionnaires over a roughly two-month period. Before DNA extraction, blood samples from the prospective study were shipped at room temperature or frozen.

The TCR was taken from a man aged 55 to 70 who had recovered from COVID-19. The sample consisted of PBMCs or T cells enriched from blood (not recorded which). The chain is assembled from TRBV7-9 and TRBJ1-1, and 7 junction bases match TRBD1. The nucleotides are TGTGCCAGCAGCTTAGAGGGTGCCAGGGGGTACACTGAAGCTTTCTTT. This encodes CASSLEGARGYTEAFF.